This TCR beta chain emerged from a study of naive and memory T cell subsets. Findings and caveats of the study: In CD4 and CD8 cells, diversity dropped from naive through EMRA. Especially in CD8 cells, naive repertoires contained a few larger clonotypes, possibly CD45RA-re-expressing memory cells.

About this clonotype itself: Its antigen is not identified.

Both TRBC1 and TRBC2 were covered by a beta constant-region primer of two equimolar oligonucleotides. Four rounds of PCR amplified the ligated cDNA using nested alpha and beta constant-region primers plus SP2. TCRdb re-called the UMI-ligation and nested PCR reads through MiXCR, storing one row per CDR3 protein. The profile shows under 150,000 distinct CDR3 sequences, approximately 20% of them singletons. Between the trimmed V and J ends, which lost 2 bases and 1 base, there was a span of 7 bases. There are 13 residues in the CDR3. Germline-derived CDR1 and CDR2 are SGDLS and YYNGEE. Four subsets defined by CD45RA and CD27 were sorted after CD3, CD4, CD8 and live/dead staining.

The sequenced sample consisted of naive CD8+ T cells from blood. The gene calls are TRBV9 and TRBJ2-7; D unclear. This receptor was identified in a human donor in good health. CDR3 protein: CASSVGVSYEQYF. The DNA of the CDR3 is TGTGCCAGCAGCGTTGGGGTTTCCTACGAGCAGTACTTC.